This T cell receptor (beta chain) was obtained from a study of T-cell reconstitution after alpha-beta-depleted transplantation in children. During its preparation, the TCRbeta library received unique molecular identifiers. TCRdb re-called the PCR reads with MiXCR, one entry per CDR3 protein. The sample has 700,000 to 850,000 distinct CDR3 sequences; roughly 15% are singletons. Germline V gene lookup returns CDR1 SGDLS and CDR2 YYNGEE. The V and J ends lost 1 base and 3 bases, in that order; junction bases with no gene match: 4. The CDR3 totals 15 residues. This clonotype has ten or more counts. Its antigen is as yet unknown. Findings of the study overall: In patients about two months after transplant, alpha-beta T cells reportedly arose from several hundred expanded graft clones. The authors attributed T-cell counts and diversity one year after transplant mostly to newly produced T cells. It was surviving recipient T cells and thymic progenitors that gave some patients high TCRbeta diversity at day 60.

This clonotype originated in a male patient younger than 18 who had a stem cell transplant for acute lymphoblastic leukemia, so the T cells may come from the graft donor. Source: PBMCs, mostly from graft donor cells, taken 360 days after TCRalphabeta/CD19-depleted stem cell transplant. The chain employs TRBV9 and TRBJ2-7, with 10 bases aligning to TRBD2. Here the CDR3 DNA reads TGTGCCAGCAGCGTACTAGCGGGAGTAAGCTACGAGCAGTACTTC. Its translation: CASSVLAGVSYEQYF.